These 8 T cell receptor beta chains were sequenced from one sample in a study of beta chain features in type 1 diabetes. Since all of the isolated RNA was reverse transcribed, expressed TCRB transcripts were what got sequenced. Clones were read by immunoSEQ multiplex PCR, and TCRdb kept only the in-frame ones, dropping some. The sample lists under 900,000 clones, about a sixth seen once, with 0.023% in the top ten. Sample: naive CD4+ T cells from blood. The receptor set was obtained from a woman younger than 35 in good health.

CDR3 sequence (DNA): TGTGCCAGCAGCACCCGGACTAGCGGGAGCCACGAGCAGTACTTC. Its protein is CASSTRTSGSHEQYF. The V call is TRBV7-2, the J call TRBJ2-5, with 13 bases lining up with TRBD2. The J call is in doubt because the DNA end fits TRBJ2-7 better. The germline CDR1 and CDR2 sequences are SGHTA and FQGNSA. This CDR3 is 15 amino acids long.

In its sample, this clone was seen a few times. The chain has TRBV7-9 and TRBJ2-1; D is unresolved. CDR3 length: 13 residues. From germline, CDR1 is SEHNR and CDR2 FQNEAQ (reference sequence). V was shortened by 0 bases and J by 7 bases, with 7 bases between the two germline ends. CDR3 amino acids: CASSLAPVNEQFF. In DNA, the CDR3 is TGTGCCAGCAGCTTAGCGCCGGTTAATGAGCAGTTCTTC.

The chain joins TRBV27 to TRBJ2-3; TRBD2 aligns across 9 bases. This CDR3 is 19 amino acids long. V was clipped by 3 bases and J by 2 bases; unmatched bases: 15. Per the germline V gene, CDR1 is MNHEY and CDR2 is SMNVEV (reference sequence). As DNA, the CDR3 is TGTGCCAGCAGTTTCCTCCTAGCCGGTGCGGGAGGGTACACAGATACGCAGTATTTT. It specifies CASSFLLAGAGGYTDTQYF.

This clone appeared a single time. This chain joins TRBV28 and TRBJ2-3, with 8 bases that match TRBD2. The CDR3 covers 15 residues. Trimming took 8 bases from V and 6 from J; bases not matched to a gene: 13. Germline CDR1 is MDHEN and CDR2 is SYDVKM. The CDR3 is CASDYVAGRADTQYF. For the CDR3, the DNA is TGTGCCAGCGATTACGTAGCGGGACGGGCGGATACGCAGTATTTT.

Only a few counts were recorded for this clone. The rearrangement joins TRBV14 to TRBJ1-4; D not resolved. The V gene lost 4 bases and the J gene lost 0 bases, with 15 bases spanning the gap. Germline V lookup: CDR1 SGHDN, CDR2 FVKESK. The CDR3 extends over 17 amino acids. The CDR3 region is CASSLSKDSATNEKLFF. The CDR3 nucleotides read TGTGCCAGCAGCCTTAGCAAAGATTCTGCAACTAATGAAAAACTGTTTTTT.

The chain recombines TRBV5-6 with TRBJ1-2, with a weak D call TRBD1 (5 bases). Trimming removed 3 bases from V and 4 bases from J, with 7 bases in between. The CDR3 sequence is 12 residues long. In germline, CDR1 is SGHDT, CDR2 YYEEEE. The CDR3 DNA sequence: TGTGCCAGCAGCTGGGACTTCTATGGCTACACCTTC. Protein sequence: CASSWDFYGYTF.

This chain joins TRBV19 and TRBJ2-4; 9 bases fit TRBD1. The CDR3 totals 12 residues. The germline gives CDR1 LNHDA, CDR2 SQIVND (reference sequence). With 10 bases clipped from V and 6 bases from J, the junction kept 4 bases outside the gene matches. Written as DNA, the CDR3 is TGTGCCACCCGGGGACAGGGAAACATTCAGTACTTC. It codes for CATRGQGNIQYF.

This clone has only a few counts. The chain is built from TRBV7-2 and TRBJ2-2; the D is unclear. Trimming took 4 bases from V and 7 from J, leaving 13 bases between them. The CDR3 spans 14 residues. Germline CDR1 is SGHTA and CDR2 is FQGNSA. CDR3 coding DNA: TGTGCCAGCAGCTACCCCGTTTGGGGCGGGGAGCTGTTTTTT. Translation gives CASSYPVWGGELFF.